A selection of T cell receptor beta chains follows, all from one sample in a study of PD-1 blockade in classical Hodgkin lymphoma. The assay was immunoSEQ multiplex PCR, and TCRdb's table has in-frame clones only and misses some. The table includes about 24,000 clones, roughly 80% detected once. The material was peripheral blood mononuclear cells (PBMCs), obtained before the fourth cycle of nivolumab. Every receptor here comes from a human donor with classical Hodgkin lymphoma. CDR3s include the opening cysteine and the closing phenylalanine or tryptophan. Each record gives: J gene, V gene, D gene, clone size, CDR3 protein, CDR3 DNA. A D gene is named only where the DNA matches it firmly. Clone size is given for some rows only: seen once, a few or many times, or a class if the clone is expanded.

J gene: TRBJ2-1
V gene: TRBV7-9
D gene: NA
clone size: NA
CDR3 protein: CASSLGGVSGNEQFF
CDR3 DNA: TGTGCCAGCAGCTTAGGCGGGGTCTCCGGTAATGAGCAGTTCTTC

J gene: TRBJ1-1
V gene: TRBV25-1
D gene: NA
clone size: NA
CDR3 protein: CASSDAPRTEAFF
CDR3 DNA: TGTGCCAGCAGTGATGCCCCCCGAACTGAAGCTTTCTTT

J gene: TRBJ2-2
V gene: TRBV9
D gene: NA
clone size: NA
CDR3 protein: CASSVAGSLRRAGELFF
CDR3 DNA: TGTGCCAGCAGCGTAGCTGGCTCGCTCCGGAGAGCCGGGGAGCTGTTTTTT

J gene: TRBJ1-3
V gene: TRBV27
D gene: NA
clone size: NA
CDR3 protein: CASSPRSGSGNTIYF
CDR3 DNA: TGTGCCAGCAGTCCCCGGTCCGGCTCTGGAAACACCATATATTTT

J gene: TRBJ2-1
V gene: TRBV19
D gene: TRBD2
clone size: NA
CDR3 protein: CASSKAGGVEQFF
CDR3 DNA: TGTGCCAGTAGTAAGGCGGGAGGCGTTGAGCAGTTCTTC

J gene: TRBJ2-5
V gene: TRBV27
D gene: NA
clone size: NA
CDR3 protein: CASSPRVGNRAQETQYF
CDR3 DNA: TGTGCCAGCAGTCCCCGAGTCGGGAATAGGGCCCAAGAGACCCAGTACTTC

J gene: TRBJ2-1
V gene: TRBV5-4
D gene: NA
clone size: NA
CDR3 protein: CASSRDNEQFF
CDR3 DNA: TGTGCCAGCAGCAGGGACAATGAGCAGTTCTTC

J gene: TRBJ1-6
V gene: TRBV6-1
D gene: TRBD1
clone size: NA
CDR3 protein: CASGTGGLNSPLHF
CDR3 DNA: TGTGCCAGCGGGACAGGGGGCTTAAATTCACCCCTCCACTTT

J gene: TRBJ1-2
V gene: TRBV10-3
D gene: TRBD1
clone size: NA
CDR3 protein: CAITDRAGDYGYTF
CDR3 DNA: TGTGCCATCACCGACAGGGCAGGGGACTATGGCTACACCTTC

J gene: TRBJ2-3
V gene: TRBV2
D gene: NA
clone size: NA
CDR3 protein: CASSVWFFSDTQYF
CDR3 DNA: TGTGCCAGCAGTGTCTGGTTTTTCTCAGATACGCAGTATTTT

J gene: TRBJ2-1
V gene: TRBV5-1
D gene: NA
clone size: few
CDR3 protein: CASSPPTTAYNEQFF
CDR3 DNA: TGCGCCAGCAGCCCCCCGACGACCGCGTACAATGAGCAGTTCTTC

J gene: TRBJ2-7
V gene: TRBV27
D gene: NA
clone size: few
CDR3 protein: CASSLAQAYEQYF
CDR3 DNA: TGTGCCAGCAGTCTCGCACAGGCCTACGAGCAGTACTTC

J gene: TRBJ2-7
V gene: TRBV5-1
D gene: TRBD1
clone size: NA
CDR3 protein: CASSLPTTGAFYEQYF
CDR3 DNA: TGCGCCAGCAGCTTGCCGACGACAGGGGCCTTTTACGAGCAGTACTTC

J gene: TRBJ2-3
V gene: TRBV4-2
D gene: NA
clone size: NA
CDR3 protein: CASSQDPLNLASGTDTQYF
CDR3 DNA: TGTGCCAGCAGCCAAGATCCGTTGAACCTCGCTAGCGGCACAGATACGCAGTATTTT

J gene: TRBJ2-7
V gene: TRBV19
D gene: NA
clone size: NA
CDR3 protein: CASSIWLAKGPGEQYF
CDR3 DNA: TGTGCCAGTAGTATTTGGCTAGCGAAAGGACCGGGCGAGCAGTACTTC

J gene: TRBJ1-5
V gene: TRBV6-5
D gene: NA
clone size: NA
CDR3 protein: CASSYSGGDQPQHF
CDR3 DNA: TGTGCCAGCAGTTACTCGGGGGGTGACCAGCCCCAGCATTTT

J gene: TRBJ1-1
V gene: TRBV5-4
D gene: NA
clone size: NA
CDR3 protein: CASSWDLMNTEAFF
CDR3 DNA: TGTGCCAGCAGCTGGGACCTGATGAACACTGAAGCTTTCTTT

J gene: TRBJ2-3
V gene: TRBV12-2
D gene: NA
clone size: few
CDR3 protein: CASRLPAAGARTDTQYF
CDR3 DNA: TGTGCAAGTCGCTTGCCCGCGGCGGGGGCTCGCACAGATACGCAGTATTTT

J gene: TRBJ2-5
V gene: TRBV5-4
D gene: TRBD2
clone size: NA
CDR3 protein: CASSPGLTSGSQETQYF
CDR3 DNA: TGTGCCAGCAGCCCGGGGCTGACTAGCGGGAGTCAAGAGACCCAGTACTTC

J gene: TRBJ1-2
V gene: TRBV7-9
D gene: NA
clone size: NA
CDR3 protein: CASSLGAGYYGYTF
CDR3 DNA: TGTGCCAGCAGCTTAGGTGCAGGATACTATGGCTACACCTTC